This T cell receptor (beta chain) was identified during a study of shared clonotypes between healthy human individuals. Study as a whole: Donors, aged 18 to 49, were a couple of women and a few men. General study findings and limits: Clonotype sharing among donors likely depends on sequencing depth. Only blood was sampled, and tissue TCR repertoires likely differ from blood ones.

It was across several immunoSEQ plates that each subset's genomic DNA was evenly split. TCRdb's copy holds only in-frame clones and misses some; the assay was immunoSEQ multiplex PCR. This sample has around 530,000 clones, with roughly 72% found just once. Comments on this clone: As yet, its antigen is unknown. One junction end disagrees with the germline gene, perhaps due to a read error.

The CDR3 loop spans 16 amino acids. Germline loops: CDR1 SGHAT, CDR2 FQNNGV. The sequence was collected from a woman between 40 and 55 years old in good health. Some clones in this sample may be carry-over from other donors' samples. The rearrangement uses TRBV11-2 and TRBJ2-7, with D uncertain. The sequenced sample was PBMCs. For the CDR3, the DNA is TGTGCTAGCACCCTCCAGTGGGCAGGCTCCTTATACGAGCAGTACTTC. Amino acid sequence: CASTLQWAGSLYEQYF.